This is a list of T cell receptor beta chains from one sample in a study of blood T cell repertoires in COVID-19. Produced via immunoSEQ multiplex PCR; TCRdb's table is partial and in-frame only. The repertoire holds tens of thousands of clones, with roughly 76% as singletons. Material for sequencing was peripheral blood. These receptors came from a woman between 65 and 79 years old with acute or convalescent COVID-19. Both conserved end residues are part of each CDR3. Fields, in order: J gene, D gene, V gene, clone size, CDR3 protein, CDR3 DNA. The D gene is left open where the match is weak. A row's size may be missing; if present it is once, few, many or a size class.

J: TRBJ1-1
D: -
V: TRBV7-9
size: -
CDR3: CASSLGSGNTEAFF
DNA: TGTGCCAGCAGCTTAGGTTCAGGGAACACTGAAGCTTTCTTT

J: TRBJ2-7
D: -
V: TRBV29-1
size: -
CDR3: CSVTGFRDEQYF
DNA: TGCAGCGTCACAGGGTTTCGGGACGAGCAGTACTTC

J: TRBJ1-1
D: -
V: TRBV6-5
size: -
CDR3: CATRQGVNTEAFF
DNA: TGTGCCACCCGACAAGGGGTGAACACTGAAGCTTTCTTT

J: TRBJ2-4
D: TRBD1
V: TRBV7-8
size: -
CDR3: CASSPLTGKNIQYF
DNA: TGTGCCAGCAGCCCCCTGACAGGGAAAAACATTCAGTACTTC

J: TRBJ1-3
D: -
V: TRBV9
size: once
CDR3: CASSDRTDSGNTIYF
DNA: TGTGCCAGCAGCGACCGGACAGACTCTGGAAACACCATATATTTT

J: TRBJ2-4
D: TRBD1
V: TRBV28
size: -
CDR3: CASSLDRGTVTKNIQYF
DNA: TGTGCCAGCAGTTTGGACAGGGGAACGGTTACCAAAAACATTCAGTACTTC

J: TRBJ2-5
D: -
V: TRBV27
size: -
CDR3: CASRQIDQETQYF
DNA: TGTGCCAGCAGACAGATAGATCAAGAGACCCAGTACTTC

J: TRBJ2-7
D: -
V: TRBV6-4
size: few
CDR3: CASSQPQGGNYEQYF
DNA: TGTGCCAGCAGTCAACCTCAGGGTGGAAACTACGAGCAGTACTTC

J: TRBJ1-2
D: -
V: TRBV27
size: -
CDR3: CASSLQGYGYTF
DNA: TGTGCCAGCAGTCTACAGGGTTACGGCTACACCTTC

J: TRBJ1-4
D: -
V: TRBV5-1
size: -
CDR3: CASSLRGATNEKLFF
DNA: TGCGCCAGCAGCTTGCGGGGGGCAACTAATGAAAAACTGTTTTTT

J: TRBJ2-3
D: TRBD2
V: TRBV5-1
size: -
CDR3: CASSRGLAGSTTDTQYF
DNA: TGCGCCAGCAGCCGAGGCCTAGCGGGATCCACCACAGATACGCAGTATTTT

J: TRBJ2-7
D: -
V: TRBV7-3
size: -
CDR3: CASSTGGGSEQYF
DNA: TGTGCCAGCAGCACTGGTGGGGGCTCCGAGCAGTACTTC

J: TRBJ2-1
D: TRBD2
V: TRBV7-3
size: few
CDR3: CASSLRASGSGRARDNEQFF
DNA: TGTGCCAGCAGCTTAAGGGCGTCTGGCAGCGGGAGGGCCAGGGACAATGAGCAGTTCTTC

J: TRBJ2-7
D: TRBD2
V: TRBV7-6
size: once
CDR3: CASSPETSQTNYEQYF
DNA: TGTGCCAGCAGCCCCGAGACTAGCCAGACAAACTACGAGCAGTACTTC

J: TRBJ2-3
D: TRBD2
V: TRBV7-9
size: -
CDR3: CASSEPGLAGGSTDTQYF
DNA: TGTGCCAGCAGCGAGCCGGGACTAGCGGGTGGGAGCACAGATACGCAGTATTTT